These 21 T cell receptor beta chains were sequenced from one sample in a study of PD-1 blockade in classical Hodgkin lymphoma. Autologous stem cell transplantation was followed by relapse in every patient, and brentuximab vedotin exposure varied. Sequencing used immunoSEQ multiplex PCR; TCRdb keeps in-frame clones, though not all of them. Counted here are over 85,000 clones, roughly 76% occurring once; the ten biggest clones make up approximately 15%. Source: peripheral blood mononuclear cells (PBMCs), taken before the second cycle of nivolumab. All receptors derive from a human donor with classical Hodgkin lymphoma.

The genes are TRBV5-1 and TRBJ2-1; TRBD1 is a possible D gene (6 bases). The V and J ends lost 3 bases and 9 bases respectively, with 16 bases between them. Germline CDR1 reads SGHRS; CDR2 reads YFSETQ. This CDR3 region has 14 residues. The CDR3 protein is CASSSDTGQIEQFF. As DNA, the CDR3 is TGCGCCAGCAGCTCGGACACAGGGCAAATTGAGCAGTTCTTC. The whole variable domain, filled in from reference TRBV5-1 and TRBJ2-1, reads KAGVTQTPRYLIKTRGQQVTLSCSPISGHRSVSWYQQTPGQGLQFLFEYFSETQRNKGNFPGRFSGRQFSNSRSEMNVSTLELGDSALYLCASSSDTGQIEQFFGPGTRLTVL.

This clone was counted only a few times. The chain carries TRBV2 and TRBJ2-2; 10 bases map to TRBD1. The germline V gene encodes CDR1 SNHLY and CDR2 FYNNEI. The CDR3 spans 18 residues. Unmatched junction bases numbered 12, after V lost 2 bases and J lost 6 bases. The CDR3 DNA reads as TGTGCCAGCAGTGAATGGGCCCGGACAGGGGGATTCTCCGGGGAGCTGTTTTTT. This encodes CASSEWARTGGFSGELFF.

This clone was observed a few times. CDR3 amino acids: CASSVQVNTEAFF. DNA of the CDR3: TGTGCCAGCAGCGTACAGGTGAACACTGAAGCTTTCTTT. The V gene is TRBV2, the J gene TRBJ1-1, with D perhaps matching TRBD1 (5 bases). The germline gives CDR1 SNHLY, CDR2 FYNNEI. The CDR3 extends over 13 amino acids. Trimming left V 6 bases short and J 0 bases short, with 8 bases between.

CDR3 amino acids: CASSFLAGYQETQYF. The CDR3 region has the DNA TGCGCCAGCAGCTTTCTAGCGGGCTACCAAGAGACCCAGTACTTC. The chain employs TRBV5-1 and TRBJ2-5; 8 bases are shared with TRBD2. The CDR3 covers 15 residues. Germline CDR1 SGHRS, CDR2 YFSETQ. Losses at the gene ends were 2 bases for V and 0 bases for J; bases not matched to a gene: 3. The whole variable domain, remainder taken from reference TRBV5-1 and TRBJ2-5, is KAGVTQTPRYLIKTRGQQVTLSCSPISGHRSVSWYQQTPGQGLQFLFEYFSETQRNKGNFPGRFSGRQFSNSRSEMNVSTLELGDSALYLCASSFLAGYQETQYFGPGTRLLVL.

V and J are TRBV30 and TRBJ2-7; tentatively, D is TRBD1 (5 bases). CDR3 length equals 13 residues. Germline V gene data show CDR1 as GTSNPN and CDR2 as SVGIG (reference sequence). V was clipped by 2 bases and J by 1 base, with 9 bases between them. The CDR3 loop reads CAWSQGVSYEQYF. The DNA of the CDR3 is TGTGCCTGGAGTCAAGGGGTTTCCTACGAGCAGTACTTC.

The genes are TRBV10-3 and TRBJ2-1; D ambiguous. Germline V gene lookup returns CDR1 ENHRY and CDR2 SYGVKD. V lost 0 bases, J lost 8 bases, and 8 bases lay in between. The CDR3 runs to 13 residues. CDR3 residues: CAISESVRDEQFF. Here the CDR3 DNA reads TGTGCCATCAGTGAGTCGGTCCGGGATGAGCAGTTCTTC.

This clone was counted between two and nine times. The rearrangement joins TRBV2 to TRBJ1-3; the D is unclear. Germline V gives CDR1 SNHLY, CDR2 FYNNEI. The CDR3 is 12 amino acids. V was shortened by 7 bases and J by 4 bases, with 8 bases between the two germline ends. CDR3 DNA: TGTGCCAGCACACCCTGGGGAAACACCATATATTTT. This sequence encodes CASTPWGNTIYF.

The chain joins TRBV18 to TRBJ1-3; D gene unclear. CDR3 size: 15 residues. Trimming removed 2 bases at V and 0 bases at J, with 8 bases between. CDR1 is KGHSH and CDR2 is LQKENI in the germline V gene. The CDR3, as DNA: TGTGCCAGCTCACCAACCGGGTCCTCTGGAAACACCATATATTTT. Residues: CASSPTGSSGNTIYF. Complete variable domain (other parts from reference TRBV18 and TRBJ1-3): NAGVMQNPRHLVRRRGQEARLRCSPMKGHSHVYWYRQLPEEGLKFMVYLQKENIIDESGMPKERFSAEFPKEGPSILRIQQVVRGDSAAYFCASSPTGSSGNTIYFGEGSWLTVV.

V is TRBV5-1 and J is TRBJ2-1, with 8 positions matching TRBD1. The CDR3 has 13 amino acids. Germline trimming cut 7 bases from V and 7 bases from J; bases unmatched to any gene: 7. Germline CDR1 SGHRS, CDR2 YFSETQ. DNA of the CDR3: TGCGCCAGCCAGACCCAGGGGGCGAATGAGCAGTTCTTC. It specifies CASQTQGANEQFF.

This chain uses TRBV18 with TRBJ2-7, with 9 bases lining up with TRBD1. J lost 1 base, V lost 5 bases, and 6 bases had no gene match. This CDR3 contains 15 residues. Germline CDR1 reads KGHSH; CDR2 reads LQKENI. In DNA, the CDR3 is TGTGCCAGCTCAGGGACAGGGACCACTTCCTACGAGCAGTACTTC. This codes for CASSGTGTTSYEQYF.

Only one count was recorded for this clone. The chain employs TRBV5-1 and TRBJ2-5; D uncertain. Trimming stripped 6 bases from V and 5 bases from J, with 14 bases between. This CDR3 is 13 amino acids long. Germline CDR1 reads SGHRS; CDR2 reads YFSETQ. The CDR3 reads CASTLGPAETQYF. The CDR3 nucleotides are TGCGCCAGCACCTTAGGCCCCGCGGAGACCCAGTACTTC.

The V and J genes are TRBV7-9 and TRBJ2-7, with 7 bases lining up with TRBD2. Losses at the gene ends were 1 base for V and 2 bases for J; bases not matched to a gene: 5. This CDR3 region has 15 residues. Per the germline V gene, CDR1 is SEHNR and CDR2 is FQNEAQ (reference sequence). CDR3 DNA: TGTGCCAGCAGCTTAGACCAGCGGGATACCTACGAGCAGTACTTC. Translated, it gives CASSLDQRDTYEQYF.

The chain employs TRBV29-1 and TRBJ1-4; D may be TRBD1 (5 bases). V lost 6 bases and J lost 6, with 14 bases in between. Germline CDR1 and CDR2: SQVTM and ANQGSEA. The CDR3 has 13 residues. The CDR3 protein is CSVRAWGDEKLFF. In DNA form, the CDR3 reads TGCAGCGTCCGGGCCTGGGGGGATGAAAAACTGTTTTTT. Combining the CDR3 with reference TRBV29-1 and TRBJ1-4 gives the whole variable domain SAVISQKPSRDICQRGTSLTIQCQVDSQVTMMFWYRQQPGQSLTLIATANQGSEATYESGFVIDKFPISRPNLTFSTLTVSNMSPEDSSIYLCSVRAWGDEKLFFGSGTQLSVL.

Written as DNA, the CDR3 is TGTGCCAGCAGTCTAAGGGGCCCTAGCGGGAGGATTGGAGATACGCAGTATTTT. Protein: CASSLRGPSGRIGDTQYF. The rearrangement joins TRBV27 to TRBJ2-3; 11 bases fit TRBD2. Germline V gives CDR1 MNHEY, CDR2 SMNVEV (reference sequence). The CDR3 is 18 amino acids. Trimming at V came to 5 bases and at J to 5 bases, leaving 15 bases not matched to a gene.

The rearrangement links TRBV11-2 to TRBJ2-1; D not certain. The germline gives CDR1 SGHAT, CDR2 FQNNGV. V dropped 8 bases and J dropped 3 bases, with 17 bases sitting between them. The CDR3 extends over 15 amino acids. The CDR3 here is CASRRPGSRYNEQFF. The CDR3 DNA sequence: TGTGCCAGCCGCCGACCGGGCTCCCGCTACAATGAGCAGTTCTTC.

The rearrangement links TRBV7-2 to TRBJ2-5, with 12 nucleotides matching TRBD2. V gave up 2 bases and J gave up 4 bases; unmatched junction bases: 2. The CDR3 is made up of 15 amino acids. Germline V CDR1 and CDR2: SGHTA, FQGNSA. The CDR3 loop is CASSLWGLAGETQYF. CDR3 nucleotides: TGTGCCAGCAGCTTATGGGGACTAGCGGGAGAGACCCAGTACTTC. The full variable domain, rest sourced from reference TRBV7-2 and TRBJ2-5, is GAGVSQSPSNKVTEKGKDVELRCDPISGHTALYWYRQSLGQGLEFLIYFQGNSAPDKSGLPSDRFSAERTGGSVSTLTIQRTQQEDSAVYLCASSLWGLAGETQYFGPGTRLLVL.

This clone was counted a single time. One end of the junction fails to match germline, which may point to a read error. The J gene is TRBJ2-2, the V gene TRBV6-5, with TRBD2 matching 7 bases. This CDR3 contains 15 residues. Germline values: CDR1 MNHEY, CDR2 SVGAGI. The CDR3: CASRLGGSRTGELLF. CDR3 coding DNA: TGTGCCAGCAGGCTGGGAGGGAGTCGGACCGGGGAGCTGCTTTTT.

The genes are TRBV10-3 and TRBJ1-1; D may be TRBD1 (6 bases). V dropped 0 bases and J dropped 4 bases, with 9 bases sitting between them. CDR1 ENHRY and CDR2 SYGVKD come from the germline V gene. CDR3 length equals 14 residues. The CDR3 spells CAISESTGFTEAFF. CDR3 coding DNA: TGTGCCATCAGTGAGTCGACAGGTTTCACTGAAGCTTTCTTT.

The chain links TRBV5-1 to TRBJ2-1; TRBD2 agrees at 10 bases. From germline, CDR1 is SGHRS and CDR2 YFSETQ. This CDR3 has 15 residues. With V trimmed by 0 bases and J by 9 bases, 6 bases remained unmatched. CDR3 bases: TGCGCCAGCAGCTTGGTGGGGACTAGCGCGACTGAGCAGTTCTTC. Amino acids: CASSLVGTSATEQFF.

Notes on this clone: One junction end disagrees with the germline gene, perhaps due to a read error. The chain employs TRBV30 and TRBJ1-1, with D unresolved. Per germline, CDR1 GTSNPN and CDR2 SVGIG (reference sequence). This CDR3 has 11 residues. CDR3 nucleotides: TGTGCCTGGAGTGTAGGTCAGTCTATTCTCTTT. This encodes CAWSVGQSILF.

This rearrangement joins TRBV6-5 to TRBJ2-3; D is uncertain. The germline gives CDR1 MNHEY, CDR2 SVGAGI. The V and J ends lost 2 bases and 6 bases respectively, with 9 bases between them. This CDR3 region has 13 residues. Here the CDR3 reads CASSYVFGDTQYF. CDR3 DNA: TGTGCCAGCAGTTACGTGTTCGGGGATACGCAGTATTTT.